The 23 T cell receptor beta chains given below trace back to one sample, sequenced in a study of T cell repertoires in cytomegalovirus infection. One entry per CDR3 protein, called by TCRdb with MiXCR from the reads. The data contain roughly 230,000 distinct CDR3 sequences, 17% of them singletons. The material sequenced was CD8+ T cells from PBMCs. These receptors were obtained from a human donor in good health (CMV status not recorded). Some clones in this sample may be carry-over from other donors' samples.

This clonotype was seen at least ten times. The rearrangement joins TRBV7-6 to TRBJ1-5, with D possibly matching TRBD1 (5 bases). Germline V gene data show CDR1 as SGHVS and CDR2 as FNYEAQ. V gave up 3 bases and J gave up 0 bases, with 15 bases separating them. The CDR3 is 17 residues long. CDR3 DNA sequence: TGTGCCAGCAGCTTGGGGGGGAGGCAGAATAGCAATCAGCCCCAGCATTTT. This translates into CASSLGGRQNSNQPQHF.

The V gene is TRBV6-4, the J gene TRBJ1-2; 9 positions agree with TRBD1. CDR1 and CDR2 (germline): MRHNA, SNTAGT. The junction had 2 bases not matched to a gene; V was cut back by 7 bases and J by 2 bases. The CDR3 length is 13 residues. The CDR3 region is CASNTGGNYGYTF. Written as DNA, the CDR3 is TGTGCCAGCAATACAGGGGGCAACTATGGCTACACCTTC.

The chain joins TRBV5-5 to TRBJ1-5; D call uncertain. The CDR3 runs to 14 residues. CDR1 is SGHKS, CDR2 YYEKEE, per germline (reference sequence). V lost 0 bases to trimming and J lost 3 bases, with 7 bases between them. The CDR3 nucleotides read TGTGCCAGCAGCTTGGTAAGCATCAATCAGCCCCAGCATTTT. Protein sequence: CASSLVSINQPQHF. The full variable domain, its missing parts supplied by reference TRBV5-5 and TRBJ1-5, is DAGVTQSPTHLIKTRGQQVTLRCSPISGHKSVSWYQQVLGQGPQFIFQYYEKEERGRGNFPDRFSARQFPNYSSELNVNALLLGDSALYLCASSLVSINQPQHFGDGTRLSIL.

This clonotype was seen only a few times. The chain employs TRBV13 and TRBJ1-3; D gene unclear. The CDR3 consists of 15 residues. CDR1 and CDR2 from the germline V gene are PRHDT and FYEKMQ (reference sequence). V gave up 7 bases and J gave up 5 bases, with 18 bases separating them. Here the CDR3 DNA reads TGTGCCAGCACCTTCGGGATGGAATTAAGAAACACCATATATTTT. Protein: CASTFGMELRNTIYF.

This clonotype was counted a few times. The rearrangement uses TRBV6-6 and TRBJ1-5; tentative D call: TRBD1 (5 bases). This CDR3 has 14 amino acids. V was cut by 2 bases and J by 5 bases, with 10 bases left in between. Germline CDR1 reads MNHNY; CDR2 reads SVGAGI (reference sequence). The CDR3 here is CASSYKRGDQPQHF. In DNA form, the CDR3 reads TGTGCCAGCAGTTACAAACGGGGGGATCAGCCCCAGCATTTT.

This clonotype has a count of ten or more. The chain employs TRBV7-2 and TRBJ1-5; 7 nucleotides line up with TRBD1. This CDR3 is built from 16 residues. V lost 2 bases and J lost 3; bases outside the gene matches: 7. Germline loops: CDR1 SGHTA, CDR2 FQGNSA. The CDR3 here is CASSLNGQVPNQPQHF. The CDR3 DNA follows: TGTGCCAGCAGCTTAAACGGACAGGTCCCCAATCAGCCCCAGCATTTT.

Ten or more counts support this clonotype. This chain uses TRBV7-8 with TRBJ1-2; D gene unclear. Looked up from germline, CDR1 is SGHVS and CDR2 is FQNEAQ. This CDR3 spans 13 amino acids. Trimming shortened V by 1 base and J by 8 bases, and 11 bases separated the two germline ends. CDR3 sequence reads: CASSLESGVGYTF. The CDR3 DNA reads TGTGCCAGCAGCTTAGAATCAGGCGTAGGCTACACCTTC. Variable domain in full (rest from reference TRBV7-8 and TRBJ1-2): GAGVSQSPRYKVAKRGQDVALRCDPISGHVSLFWYQQALGQGPEFLTYFQNEAQLDKSGLPSDRFFAERPEGSVSTLKIQRTQQEDSAVYLCASSLESGVGYTFGSGTRLTVV.

The rearrangement uses TRBV5-6 and TRBJ1-5; 7 bases line up with TRBD1. Germline loops: CDR1 SGHDT, CDR2 YYEEEE. This CDR3 region has 15 residues. J gave up 2 bases and V 3 bases, and 5 bases lay outside the gene matches. The CDR3 protein is CASSSGGRRNQPQHF. The DNA for the CDR3 is TGTGCCAGCAGCTCAGGGGGGCGACGCAATCAGCCCCAGCATTTT.

This clonotype showed up just a few times. The chain employs TRBV6-6 and TRBJ2-1; 10 bases match TRBD1. With V trimmed by 7 bases and J by 9 bases, 9 bases remained unmatched. This CDR3 has 14 amino acids. Germline CDR1 MNHNY, CDR2 SVGAGI (reference sequence). CDR3 sequence reads: CASNVDRGPGEQFF. The CDR3 DNA reads as TGTGCCAGCAACGTAGACAGGGGGCCGGGTGAGCAGTTCTTC.

The genes are TRBV15 and TRBJ2-5; D is perhaps TRBD2 (6 bases). The CDR3 sequence is 17 residues long. Germline V gives CDR1 LNHNV, CDR2 YYDKDF (reference sequence). The V end lost 1 base, the J end lost 0 bases, and 15 bases lay between the germline ends. The DNA of the CDR3 is TGTGCCACCAGCAGAGTCCCCCCCCGGGAGTACCAAGAGACCCAGTACTTC. It codes for CATSRVPPREYQETQYF. The entire variable domain, with the rest obtained from reference TRBV15 and TRBJ2-5, is as follows: DAMVIQNPRYQVTQFGKPVTLSCSQTLNHNVMYWYQQKSSQAPKLLFHYYDKDFNNEADTPDNFQSRRPNTSFCFLDIRSPGLGDTAMYLCATSRVPPREYQETQYFGPGTRLLVL.

This clonotype occurred once. This could be a read error, since a much larger clone is one nucleotide away. This CDR3 fails to terminate in the conserved phenylalanine or tryptophan, so it likely reflects a read error. The V call is TRBV27, the J call TRBJ1-2; 7 bases match TRBD1. This CDR3 is 16 amino acids long. Trimming at V came to 0 bases and at J to 2 bases, leaving 6 bases not matched to a gene. Germline V gene sequence: CDR1 MNHEY, CDR2 SMNVEV (reference sequence). The CDR3 spells CASSLSAPTGNYGYTS. CDR3 in DNA: TGTGCCAGCAGTTTATCGGCCCCGACAGGGAACTATGGCTACACCTCC.

V and J are TRBV7-2 and TRBJ2-7; the D call may be TRBD1 or TRBD2 (5 bases each). Trimming left V 1 base short and J 0 bases short, with 28 bases between. Germline V gene sequence: CDR1 SGHTA, CDR2 FQGNSA. The CDR3 is made up of 21 amino acids. CDR3 bases: TGTGCCAGCAGCTTAGTTCTGGGGGTTGGGTCAATCGGGCAGGACTCCTACGAGCAGTACTTC. Translation gives CASSLVLGVGSIGQDSYEQYF.

J is TRBJ1-1 and V is TRBV5-1; 8 bases agree with TRBD1. Germline V gene sequence: CDR1 SGHRS, CDR2 YFSETQ. V shed 3 bases and J 1 base; nucleotides not matched to a gene: 5. This CDR3 comprises 15 residues. As DNA, the CDR3 is TGCGCCAGCAGCTCCACCGGGACAGGGAACACTGAAGCTTTCTTT. Its protein product is CASSSTGTGNTEAFF.

The CDR3 nucleotides read TGCAGTGCTAACCGGGACAGAATCTTCACCGGGGAGCTGTTTTTT. Its translation: CSANRDRIFTGELFF. The rearrangement links TRBV20-1 to TRBJ2-2; 7 bases match TRBD1. The CDR3 runs 15 residues. CDR1 and CDR2 (germline): DFQATT, SNEGSKA (reference sequence). The trim removed 4 bases at V and 4 bases at J, leaving 9 bases unmatched.

At least ten counts were recorded for this clonotype. The V gene is TRBV7-2, the J gene TRBJ2-2, with 10 bases fitting TRBD2. The CDR3 sequence is 17 residues long. Germline V gene lookup returns CDR1 SGHTA and CDR2 FQGNSA. The ends lost 0 bases at V and 3 bases at J; junction bases unmatched: 4. The CDR3 reads CASSLAAGGPDTGELFF. CDR3 DNA: TGTGCCAGCAGCTTAGCAGCGGGGGGGCCCGACACCGGGGAGCTGTTTTTT.

This clonotype was recorded at least ten times. The chain uses TRBV7-2 and TRBJ1-2; 10 nucleotides align to TRBD1. V dropped 3 bases and J dropped 2; count of bases not matched to a gene: 6. The CDR3 consists of 16 residues. CDR1 is SGHTA and CDR2 is FQGNSA in the germline V gene. CDR3 DNA: TGTGCCAGCAGCTTGGATCGGGACAGGGGAAACTATGGCTACACCTTC. Protein: CASSLDRDRGNYGYTF.

This rearrangement joins TRBV19 to TRBJ2-1, with 9 positions matching TRBD1. Germline CDR1 reads LNHDA; CDR2 reads SQIVND (reference sequence). The junction had 6 bases not matched to a gene; V was cut back by 6 bases and J by 3 bases. The CDR3 is 15 amino acids. The CDR3 bases are TGTGCCAGTAGGGGGGACAGGGAAGACTACAATGAGCAGTTCTTC. Encoded protein: CASRGDREDYNEQFF.

This clonotype was seen a handful of times. V and J are TRBV4-1 and TRBJ2-7; D perhaps matches TRBD1 (6 bases). Germline V CDR1 and CDR2: MGHRA, YSYEKL. With 2 bases removed from V and 1 base from J, the gap between germline ends came to 12 bases. This CDR3 comprises 15 residues. The CDR3 sequence is CASSQFIGQSYEQYF. CDR3 in DNA: TGCGCCAGCAGCCAATTTATTGGACAGTCCTACGAGCAGTACTTC.

This clonotype was counted a few times. V and J are TRBV5-6 and TRBJ2-7; no firm D call. The CDR3 has 13 amino acids. With 0 bases removed from V and 6 bases from J, the gap between germline ends came to 10 bases. Germline lookup yields CDR1 SGHDT and CDR2 YYEEEE. The CDR3 DNA is TGTGCCAGCAGCTTGGAACGCAGCGTCGAGCAGTACTTC. It is translated as CASSLERSVEQYF.

The CDR3 bases are TGTGCCAGCAGTTTCTCATACTCCTACAATGAGCAGTTCTTC. This codes for CASSFSYSYNEQFF. The V and J genes are TRBV27 and TRBJ2-1; no clear D gene. The V and J ends lost 3 bases and 0 bases respectively, with 6 bases between them. The CDR3 extends over 14 amino acids. Germline values: CDR1 MNHEY, CDR2 SMNVEV (reference sequence).

The chain combines TRBV20-1 with TRBJ2-7, with D perhaps matching TRBD1 (6 bases). This CDR3 is 14 amino acids long. Germline V gene sequence: CDR1 DFQATT, CDR2 SNEGSKA (reference sequence). Trimming shortened V by 4 bases and J by 4 bases, and 17 bases separated the two germline ends. In DNA form, the CDR3 reads TGCAGTGCTATCCCCCAGGGGTATGGGTACGAGCAGTACTTC. Translation: CSAIPQGYGYEQYF.

There are a few counts of this clonotype. The chain links TRBV27 to TRBJ2-1, with 11 bases matching TRBD2. The CDR3 contains 15 residues. V lost 3 bases and J lost 6; bases outside the gene matches: 4. Germline values: CDR1 MNHEY, CDR2 SMNVEV (reference sequence). In nucleotides, the CDR3 is TGTGCCAGCAGTTTGGTAGCGGGGGGGATCAATGAGCAGTTCTTC. This encodes CASSLVAGGINEQFF.

This clonotype was detected once. V is TRBV29-1 and J is TRBJ1-1; the D gene is possibly TRBD1 (5 bases). CDR3 length: 15 amino acids. V lost 6 bases, J lost 4 bases, and 21 bases lay in between. From germline, CDR1 is SQVTM and CDR2 ANQGSEA. CDR3 bases: TGCAGCGTCCTAATTCTCAGGGTCTACGGCACTGAAGCTTTCTTT. Translated, it gives CSVLILRVYGTEAFF.